The clone carrying this T cell receptor (beta chain) was found many times. Its matching antigen is unknown. One entry per CDR3 protein, called by TCRdb with MiXCR from the PCR reads. The table has approximately 550,000 distinct CDR3 sequences, about a fifth seen once. The sample is drawn from a study of molecular identifiers for immune sequencing clone quantification. Study information: Five portions were made in replicates from RNA of 20,000 or 100,000 naive CD8 cells, and four underwent sequencing.

Study observations and caveats: Clones that had above 20 RNA copies took up over 97% of effector molecules but under 1% in naive cells. Highly expanded clone sizes could end up underestimated if a barcode were shared by identical TCR molecules.

This CDR3 region has 15 residues. Germline V gives CDR1 LNHDA, CDR2 SQIVND (reference sequence). The V end lost 3 bases, the J end lost 9 bases, and 18 bases lay between the germline ends. Naive CD8 T cells were picked out by sorting for CD8+CD4-CCR7+CD45RA+. This clonotype originated in a human donor in good health. Some libraries in this study had Jurkat cell RNA spiked in. The V call is TRBV19, the J call TRBJ1-5, with unresolved D. The sequenced sample consisted of naive CD8+ T cells from blood, with Jurkat cell RNA spiked in. The subset was: FACS-sorted CD8+CD4-CCR7+CD45RA+ naive T cells. For the CDR3, the DNA is TGTGCCAGTAGTATCGATGAAGGGAAAATGGCGCCCCAGCATTTT. This translates into CASSIDEGKMAPQHF. Together with reference TRBV19 and TRBJ1-5, the CDR3 gives the full variable domain: DGGITQSPKYLFRKEGQNVTLSCEQNLNHDAMYWYRQDPGQGLRLIYYSQIVNDFQKGDIAEGYSVSREKKESFPLTVTSAQKNPTAFYLCASSIDEGKMAPQHFGDGTRLSIL.